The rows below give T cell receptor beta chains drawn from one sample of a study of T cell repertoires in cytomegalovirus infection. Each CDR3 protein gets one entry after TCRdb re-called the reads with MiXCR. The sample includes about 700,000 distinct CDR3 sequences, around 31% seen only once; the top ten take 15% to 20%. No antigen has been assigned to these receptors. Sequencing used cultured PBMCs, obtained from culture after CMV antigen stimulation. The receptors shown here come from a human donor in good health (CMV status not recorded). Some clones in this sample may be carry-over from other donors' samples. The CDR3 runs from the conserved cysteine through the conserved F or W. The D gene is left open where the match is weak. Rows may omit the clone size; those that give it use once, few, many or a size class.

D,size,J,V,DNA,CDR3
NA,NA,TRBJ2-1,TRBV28,TGTGCCAGCAGTGGTTATATAGACTCCTCTATGTTCTATGAGCAGTTCTTC,CASSGYIDSSMFYEQFF
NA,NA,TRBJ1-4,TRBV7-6,TGTGCCAGCAGCTCGGACCTAGGGGAAAAACTGTTTTTT,CASSSDLGEKLFF
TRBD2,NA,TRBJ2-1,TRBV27,TGTGCCAGCAGTTGGGGGACTAGCGGGAAAGTTTACAATGAGCAGTTCTTC,CASSWGTSGKVYNEQFF
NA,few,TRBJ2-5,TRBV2,TGTGCCAGCAGTGAGGGGGTAGGAGAGACCCAGTACTTC,CASSEGVGETQYF
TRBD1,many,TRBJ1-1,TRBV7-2,TGTGCCAGCAGCTTCCAGACAGGGGAGGGCACTGAAGCTTTCTTT,CASSFQTGEGTEAFF
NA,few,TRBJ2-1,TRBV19,TGTGCCAGTAGTATGGGGGAAAACCAGTTCTTC,CASSMGENQFF
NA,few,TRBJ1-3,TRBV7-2,TGTGCCAGCAGCCCCGACAGGCTTACTTCGGGAAACACCATATATTTT,CASSPDRLTSGNTIYF
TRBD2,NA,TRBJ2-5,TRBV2,TGTGCCAGCAGTAATGGACTAGCGGAGGGGGAGACCCAGTACTTC,CASSNGLAEGETQYF
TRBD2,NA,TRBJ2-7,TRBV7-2,TGTGCCAGCAGTCGGACTAGCGGGAGCGACGAGCAGTACTTC,CASSRTSGSDEQYF
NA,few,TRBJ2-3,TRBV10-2,TGCGCCAGCAGCCCCGGGAGAGTAGATACGCAGTATTTT,CASSPGRVDTQYF
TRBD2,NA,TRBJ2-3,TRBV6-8,TGTGCCGGCCTTCCTCGGGCGGGGGTCACAGATACGCAGTATTTT,CAGLPRAGVTDTQYF
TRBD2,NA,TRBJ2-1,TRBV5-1,TGCGCCAGCAGCTACGGACTAGCAAGCAACAATGAGCAGTTCTTC,CASSYGLASNNEQFF
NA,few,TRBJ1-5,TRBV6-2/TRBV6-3,TGTGCCAGCAGTCCTCAGTTAGACCCAAAACCCTATCAGCCCCAGCATTTT,CASSPQLDPKPYQPQHF
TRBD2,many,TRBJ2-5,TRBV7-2,TGTGCCAGCAGCCCCGGGCTAGCGGGCCTCCAATGGGCCCAGTACTTC,CASSPGLAGLQWAQYF
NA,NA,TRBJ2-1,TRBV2,TGTGCCAGCAGTCAAAACCGAGACAGTAATGAGCAGTTCTTC,CASSQNRDSNEQFF
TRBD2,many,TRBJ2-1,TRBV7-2,TGTGCCAGCAGCTTAGGGGCCTTAGCGGGCCCTTCCTACAATGAGCAGTTCTTC,CASSLGALAGPSYNEQFF
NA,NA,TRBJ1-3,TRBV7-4,TGTGCCAGCAGCCCCCGGGCACGCTCTGGAAACACCATATATTTT,CASSPRARSGNTIYF
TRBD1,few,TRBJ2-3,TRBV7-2,TGTGCCAGCAGCTGGGACAGAACCACAGATACGCAGTATTTT,CASSWDRTTDTQYF
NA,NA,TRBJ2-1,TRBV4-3,TGCGCCAGCAGCCAAGATCGTGGAGTGGCCCAGTTCTTC,CASSQDRGVAQFF
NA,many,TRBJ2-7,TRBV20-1,TGCAGTGCTATCTCTGGATCAGGTGGGCAATACGAGCAGTACTTC,CSAISGSGGQYEQYF
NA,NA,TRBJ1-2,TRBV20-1,TGCAGTGCTAGGGCTACAAGGGATGGGGGCTACACCTTC,CSARATRDGGYTF
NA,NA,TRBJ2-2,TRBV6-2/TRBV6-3,TGTGCCAGCGCACGGGTCCGAGGCGGGGAGCTGTTTTTT,CASARVRGGELFF
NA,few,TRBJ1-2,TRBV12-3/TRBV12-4,TGTGCCAGCAGTTTAGGAGAACACGATGGCTACACCTTC,CASSLGEHDGYTF
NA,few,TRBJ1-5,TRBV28,TGTGCCAGCAGGTTCGGTACGCTTGAACCCCAGCATTTT,CASRFGTLEPQHF
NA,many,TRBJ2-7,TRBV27,TGTGCCAGCAGTTTATTGGGCGTCAGTTCCTACGAGCAGTACTTC,CASSLLGVSSYEQYF
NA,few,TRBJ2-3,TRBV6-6,TGTGCCAGCACCCCGCTCCCCACCGCAGATACGCAGTATTTT,CASTPLPTADTQYF
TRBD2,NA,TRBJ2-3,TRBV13,TGTGCCAGCACCGAAAGGCGGGAGTCGCTCAGCACAGATACGCAGTATTTT,CASTERRESLSTDTQYF
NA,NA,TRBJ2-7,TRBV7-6,TGTGCCAGCAGCTTCGGTGGGGGGAGACAGGGCCTTTACGAGCAGTACTTC,CASSFGGGRQGLYEQYF
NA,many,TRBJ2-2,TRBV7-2,TGTGCCAGCAGCTTAGGGCAGGGTGTTACCGGGGAGCTGTTTTTT,CASSLGQGVTGELFF
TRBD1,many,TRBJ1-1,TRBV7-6,TGTGCCAGCAGTTCCCGGGACAGGGGACGGGTAGCTTTCTTT,CASSSRDRGRVAFF
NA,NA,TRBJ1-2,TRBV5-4,TGTGTCAGCAGCTTGGGAGCGGGTCTCTATGGCTACACCTTC,CVSSLGAGLYGYTF
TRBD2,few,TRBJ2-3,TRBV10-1,TGCGCCAGCAGTGACTGGCGGGAGACAGATACGCAGTATTTT,CASSDWRETDTQYF